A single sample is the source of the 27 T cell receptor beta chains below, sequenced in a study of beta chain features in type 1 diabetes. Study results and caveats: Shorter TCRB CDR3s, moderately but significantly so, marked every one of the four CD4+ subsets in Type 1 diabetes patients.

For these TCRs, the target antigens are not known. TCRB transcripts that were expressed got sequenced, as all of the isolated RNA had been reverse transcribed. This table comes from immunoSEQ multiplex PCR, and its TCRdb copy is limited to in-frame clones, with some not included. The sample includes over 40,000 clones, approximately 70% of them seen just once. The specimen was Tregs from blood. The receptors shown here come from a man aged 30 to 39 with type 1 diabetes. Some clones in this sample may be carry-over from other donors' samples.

This CDR3 reads CSVVGGSETQYF. In DNA, the CDR3 is TGCAGCGTTGTTGGCGGGTCAGAGACCCAGTACTTC. The chain employs TRBV29-1 and TRBJ2-5, with D maybe TRBD2 (5 bases). Trimming took 4 bases from V and 4 from J, leaving 10 bases between them. CDR3 length: 12 residues. Germline assignment: CDR1 SQVTM and CDR2 ANQGSEA.

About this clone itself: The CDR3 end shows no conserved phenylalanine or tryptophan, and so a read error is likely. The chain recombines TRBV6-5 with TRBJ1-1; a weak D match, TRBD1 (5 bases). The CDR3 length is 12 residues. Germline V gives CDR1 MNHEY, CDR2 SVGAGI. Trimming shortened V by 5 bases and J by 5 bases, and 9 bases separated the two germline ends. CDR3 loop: CASSPTGTEAFL. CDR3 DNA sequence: TGTGCCAGCAGTCCAACAGGAACTGAAGCTTTCCTT.

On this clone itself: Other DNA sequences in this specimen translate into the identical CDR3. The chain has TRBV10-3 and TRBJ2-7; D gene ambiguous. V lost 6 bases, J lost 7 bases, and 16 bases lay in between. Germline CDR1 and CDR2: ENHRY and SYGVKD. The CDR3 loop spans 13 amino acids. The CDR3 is CAISVSPAREQYF. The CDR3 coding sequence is TGTGCCATCAGCGTTAGTCCCGCTCGGGAGCAGTACTTC.

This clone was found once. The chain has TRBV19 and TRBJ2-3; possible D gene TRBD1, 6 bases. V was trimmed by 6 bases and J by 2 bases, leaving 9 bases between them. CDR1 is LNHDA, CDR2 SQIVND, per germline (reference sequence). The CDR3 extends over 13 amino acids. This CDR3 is CASRTGVTDTQYF. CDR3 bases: TGTGCCAGTAGGACAGGAGTCACAGATACGCAGTATTTT.

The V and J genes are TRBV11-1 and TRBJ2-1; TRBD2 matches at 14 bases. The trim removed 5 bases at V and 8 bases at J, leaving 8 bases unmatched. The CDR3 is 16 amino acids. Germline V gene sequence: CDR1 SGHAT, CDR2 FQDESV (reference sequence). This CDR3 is CASSRGLAGANDEQFF. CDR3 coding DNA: TGTGCCAGCAGCCGGGGACTAGCGGGGGCTAACGATGAGCAGTTCTTC. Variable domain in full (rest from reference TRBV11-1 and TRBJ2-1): EAEVAQSPRYKITEKSQAVAFWCDPISGHATLYWYRQILGQGPELLVQFQDESVVDDSQLPKDRFSAERLKGVDSTLKIQPAELGDSAMYLCASSRGLAGANDEQFFGPGTRLTVL.

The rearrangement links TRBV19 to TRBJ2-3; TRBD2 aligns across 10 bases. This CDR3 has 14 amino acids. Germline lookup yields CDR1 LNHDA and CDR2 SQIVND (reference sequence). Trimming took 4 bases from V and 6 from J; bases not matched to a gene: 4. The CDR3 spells CASSTLAGGDTQYF. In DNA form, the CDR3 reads TGTGCCAGTAGTACCTTAGCGGGGGGCGATACGCAGTATTTT.

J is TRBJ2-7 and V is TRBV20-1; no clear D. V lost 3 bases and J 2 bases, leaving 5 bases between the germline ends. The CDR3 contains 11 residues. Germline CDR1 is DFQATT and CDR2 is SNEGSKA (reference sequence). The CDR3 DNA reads TGCAGTGCTAGTATAGCCTACGAGCAGTACTTC. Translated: CSASIAYEQYF.

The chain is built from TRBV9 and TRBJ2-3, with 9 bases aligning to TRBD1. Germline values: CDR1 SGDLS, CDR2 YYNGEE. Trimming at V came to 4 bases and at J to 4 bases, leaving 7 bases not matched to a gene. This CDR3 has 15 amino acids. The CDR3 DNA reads TGTGCCAGCAGCCGTCAGGGACAGGGATCAGATACGCAGTATTTT. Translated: CASSRQGQGSDTQYF.

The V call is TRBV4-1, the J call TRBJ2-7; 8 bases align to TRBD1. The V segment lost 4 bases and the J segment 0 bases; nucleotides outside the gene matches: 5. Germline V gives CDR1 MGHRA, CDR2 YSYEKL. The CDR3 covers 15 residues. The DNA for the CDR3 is TGCGCCAGCAGCCCCCAGACAGGGGTCTCCTACGAGCAGTACTTC. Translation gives CASSPQTGVSYEQYF.

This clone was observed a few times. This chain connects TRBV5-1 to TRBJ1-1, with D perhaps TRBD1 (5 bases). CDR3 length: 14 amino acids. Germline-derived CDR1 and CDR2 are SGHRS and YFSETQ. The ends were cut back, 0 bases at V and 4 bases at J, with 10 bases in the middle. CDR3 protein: CASSLVGPGTEAFF. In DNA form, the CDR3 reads TGCGCCAGCAGCTTGGTGGGGCCCGGCACTGAAGCTTTCTTT.

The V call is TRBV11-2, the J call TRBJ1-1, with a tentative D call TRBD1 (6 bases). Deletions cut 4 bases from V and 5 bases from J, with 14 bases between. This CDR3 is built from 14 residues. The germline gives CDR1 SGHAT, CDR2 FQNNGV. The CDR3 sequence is CASSSLGGGTEAFF. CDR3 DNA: TGTGCCAGCAGCTCCTTGGGAGGGGGAACTGAAGCTTTCTTT.

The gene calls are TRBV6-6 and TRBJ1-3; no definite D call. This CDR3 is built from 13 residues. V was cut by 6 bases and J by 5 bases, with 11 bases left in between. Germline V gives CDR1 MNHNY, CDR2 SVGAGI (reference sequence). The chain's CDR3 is CASREGNRNTIYF. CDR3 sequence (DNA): TGTGCCAGCAGAGAGGGAAACAGAAACACCATATATTTT.

CDR3 amino acids: CASMDPGLAGDEQFF. The CDR3 coding sequence is TGTGCCAGCATGGACCCCGGACTAGCGGGCGATGAGCAGTTCTTC. This sequence joins TRBV6-1 and TRBJ2-1, with TRBD2 matching 11 bases. Germline values: CDR1 MNHNS, CDR2 SASEGT. Germline trimming cut 7 bases from V and 8 bases from J; bases unmatched to any gene: 10. The CDR3 is made up of 15 amino acids.

CDR3 nucleotide sequence: TGCAGCGTTGTCGGTTACACTGAAGCTTTCTTT. This gives the protein CSVVGYTEAFF. The genes are TRBV29-1 and TRBJ1-1; D not certain. The CDR3 is 11 amino acids. Germline CDR1 is SQVTM and CDR2 is ANQGSEA. Trimming left V 4 bases short and J 3 bases short, with 6 bases between.

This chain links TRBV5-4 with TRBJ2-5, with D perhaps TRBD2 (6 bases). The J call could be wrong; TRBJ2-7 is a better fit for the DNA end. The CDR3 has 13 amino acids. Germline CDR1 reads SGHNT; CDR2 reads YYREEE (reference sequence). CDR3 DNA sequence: TGTGCCAGCAGCCGGGACTCCCCCTACGAGCAGTACTTC. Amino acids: CASSRDSPYEQYF.

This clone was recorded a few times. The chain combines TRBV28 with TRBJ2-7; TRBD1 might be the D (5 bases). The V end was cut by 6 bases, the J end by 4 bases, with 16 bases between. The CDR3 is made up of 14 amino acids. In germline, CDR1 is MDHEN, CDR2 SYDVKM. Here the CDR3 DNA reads TGTGCCAGCAGGCGGCAGGGTGGGATATACGAGCAGTACTTC. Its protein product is CASRRQGGIYEQYF.

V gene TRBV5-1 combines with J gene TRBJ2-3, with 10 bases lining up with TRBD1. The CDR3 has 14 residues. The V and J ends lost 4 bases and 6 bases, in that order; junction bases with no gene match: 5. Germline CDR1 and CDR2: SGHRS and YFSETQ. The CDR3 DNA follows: TGCGCCAGCAGCAGCGGGACAGGGGCCGATACGCAGTATTTT. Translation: CASSSGTGADTQYF.

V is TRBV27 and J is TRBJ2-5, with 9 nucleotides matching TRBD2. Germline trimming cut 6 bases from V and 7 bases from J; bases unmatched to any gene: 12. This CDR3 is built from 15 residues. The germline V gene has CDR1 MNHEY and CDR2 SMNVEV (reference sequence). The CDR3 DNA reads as TGTGCCAGCAGATGGAGTAGCGGGGGCTTGGGGACCCAGTACTTC. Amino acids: CASRWSSGGLGTQYF.

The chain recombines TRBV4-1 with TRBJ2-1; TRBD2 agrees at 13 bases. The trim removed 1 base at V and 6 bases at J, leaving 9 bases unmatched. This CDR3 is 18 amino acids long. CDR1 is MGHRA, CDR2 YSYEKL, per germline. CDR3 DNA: TGCGCCAGCAGCCAAGTAACTAGCGGGGGGGGAGACTTCAATGAGCAGTTCTTC. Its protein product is CASSQVTSGGGDFNEQFF.

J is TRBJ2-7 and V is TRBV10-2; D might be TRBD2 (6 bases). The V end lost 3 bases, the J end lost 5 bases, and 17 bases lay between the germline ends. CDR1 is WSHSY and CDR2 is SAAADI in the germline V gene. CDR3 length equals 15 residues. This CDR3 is CASSDYIGGGNEQYF. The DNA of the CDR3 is TGCGCCAGCAGTGATTACATCGGTGGGGGGAACGAGCAGTACTTC.

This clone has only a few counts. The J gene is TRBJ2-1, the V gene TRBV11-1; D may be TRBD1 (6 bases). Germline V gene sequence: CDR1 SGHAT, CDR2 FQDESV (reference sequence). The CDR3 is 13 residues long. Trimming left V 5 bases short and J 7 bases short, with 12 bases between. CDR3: CASSRDQGNEQFF. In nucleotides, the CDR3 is TGTGCCAGCAGCCGAGATCAGGGGAATGAGCAGTTCTTC. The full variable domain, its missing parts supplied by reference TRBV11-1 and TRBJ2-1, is EAEVAQSPRYKITEKSQAVAFWCDPISGHATLYWYRQILGQGPELLVQFQDESVVDDSQLPKDRFSAERLKGVDSTLKIQPAELGDSAMYLCASSRDQGNEQFFGPGTRLTVL.

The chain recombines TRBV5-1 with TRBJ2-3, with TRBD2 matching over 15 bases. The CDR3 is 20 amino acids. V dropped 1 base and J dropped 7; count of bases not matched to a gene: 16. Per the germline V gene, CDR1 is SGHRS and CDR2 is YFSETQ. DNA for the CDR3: TGCGCCAGCAGCTTGTCCCGGACTAGCGGGGGGGCATCGTCCATCCATACGCAGTATTTT. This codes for CASSLSRTSGGASSIHTQYF.

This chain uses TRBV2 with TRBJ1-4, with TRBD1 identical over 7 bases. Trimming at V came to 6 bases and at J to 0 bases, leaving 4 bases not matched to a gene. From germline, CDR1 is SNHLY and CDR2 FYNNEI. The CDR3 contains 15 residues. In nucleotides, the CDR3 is TGTGCCAGCAGGAGACAGGGTGCAACTAATGAAAAACTGTTTTTT. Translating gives CASRRQGATNEKLFF.

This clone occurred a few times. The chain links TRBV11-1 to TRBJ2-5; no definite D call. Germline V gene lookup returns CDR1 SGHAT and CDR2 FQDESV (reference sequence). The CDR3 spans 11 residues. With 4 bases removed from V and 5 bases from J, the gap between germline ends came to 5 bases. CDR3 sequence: CASSSRETQYF. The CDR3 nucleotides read TGTGCCAGCAGCTCCCGGGAGACCCAGTACTTC.

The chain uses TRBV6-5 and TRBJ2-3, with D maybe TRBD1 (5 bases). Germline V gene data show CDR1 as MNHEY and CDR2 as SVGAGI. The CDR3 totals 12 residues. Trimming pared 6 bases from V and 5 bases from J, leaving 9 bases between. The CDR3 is CASRSQGDTQYF. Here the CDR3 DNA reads TGTGCCAGCAGATCCCAGGGAGATACGCAGTATTTT.

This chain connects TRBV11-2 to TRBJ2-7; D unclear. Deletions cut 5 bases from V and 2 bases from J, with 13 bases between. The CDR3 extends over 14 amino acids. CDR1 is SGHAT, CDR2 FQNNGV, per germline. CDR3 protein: CASSPSGRAYEQYF. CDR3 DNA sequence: TGTGCCAGCAGCCCCAGTGGCCGGGCCTACGAGCAGTACTTC.

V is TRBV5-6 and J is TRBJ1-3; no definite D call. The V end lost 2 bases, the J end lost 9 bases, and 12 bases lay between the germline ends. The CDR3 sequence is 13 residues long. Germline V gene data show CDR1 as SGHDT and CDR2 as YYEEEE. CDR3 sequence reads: CASSFSTAATIYF. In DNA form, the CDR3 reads TGTGCCAGCAGCTTTTCCACCGCGGCCACCATATATTTT.